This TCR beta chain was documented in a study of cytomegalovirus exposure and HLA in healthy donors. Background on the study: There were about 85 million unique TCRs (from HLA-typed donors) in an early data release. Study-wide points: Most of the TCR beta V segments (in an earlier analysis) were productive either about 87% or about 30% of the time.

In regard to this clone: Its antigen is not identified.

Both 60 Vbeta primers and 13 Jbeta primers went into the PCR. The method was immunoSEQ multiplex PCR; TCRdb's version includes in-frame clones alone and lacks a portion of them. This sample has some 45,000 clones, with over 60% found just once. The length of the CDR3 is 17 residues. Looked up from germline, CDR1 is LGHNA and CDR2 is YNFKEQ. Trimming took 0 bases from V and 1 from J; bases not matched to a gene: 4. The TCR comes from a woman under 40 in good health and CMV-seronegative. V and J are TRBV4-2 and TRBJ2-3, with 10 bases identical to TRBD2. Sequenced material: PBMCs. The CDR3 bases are TGTGCCAGCAGCCAAGAACAGGGGACTAGCGGCACAGATACGCAGTATTTT. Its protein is CASSQEQGTSGTDTQYF.